The 29 T cell receptor beta chains below were found in one sample sequenced in a study of T cell repertoires in cytomegalovirus infection. TCRdb called the reads again in MiXCR, with one record for every CDR3 protein. The sample includes fewer than 200,000 distinct CDR3 sequences, 13% to 15% of them seen just once. Sequences were obtained from PBMCs. Receptor source: a human donor in good health (CMV status not recorded). Some clones in this sample may be carry-over from other donors' samples.

This clonotype was detected ten times or more. The J gene is TRBJ1-1, the V gene TRBV7-2; D is unclear. The CDR3 has 14 amino acids. With 0 bases removed from V and 0 bases from J, the gap between germline ends came to 5 bases. From germline, CDR1 is SGHTA and CDR2 FQGNSA. The CDR3 loop reads CASSLATMNTEAFF. DNA for the CDR3: TGTGCCAGCAGCTTAGCAACCATGAACACTGAAGCTTTCTTT.

A remark on this clonotype: This may be a read error, as it is one base from a much larger clone. The CDR3 DNA reads TGTGTCAGCAGTTGGGGAAATCAGCCCCAGCATTTT. This codes for CVSSWGNQPQHF. The gene calls are TRBV28 and TRBJ1-5; D uncertain. Germline CDR1 MDHEN, CDR2 SYDVKM. This CDR3 spans 12 amino acids. The variable domain in full, completed from reference TRBV28 and TRBJ1-5, reads DVKVTQSSRYLVKRTGEKVFLECVQDMDHENMFWYRQDPGLGLRLIYFSYDVKMKEKGDIPEGYSVSREKKERFSLILESASTNQTSMYLCVSSWGNQPQHFGDGTRLSIL.

The J gene is TRBJ1-6, the V gene TRBV6-1; possible D gene TRBD1, 6 bases. Germline lookup yields CDR1 MNHNS and CDR2 SASEGT. This CDR3 comprises 15 residues. V lost 5 bases and J 7 bases, leaving 15 bases between the germline ends. The CDR3 DNA reads TGTGCCAGCAGTTCTCAGACAGGCCTGAATTCACCCCTCCACTTT. Translating it yields CASSSQTGLNSPLHF.

This clonotype turned up a few times. The V and J genes are TRBV5-5 and TRBJ2-5; D not resolved. CDR1 and CDR2 (germline): SGHKS, YYEKEE (reference sequence). The CDR3 consists of 12 residues. Trimming took off 3 bases at V and 5 bases at J, with 8 bases between the two ends. CDR3 bases: TGTGCCAGCAGCTCCCTTCCGGAGACCCAGTACTTC. Translating it yields CASSSLPETQYF.

The table lists this clonotype with a count of one. J is TRBJ1-5 and V is TRBV29-1; TRBD1 agrees at 8 bases. Germline V gene lookup returns CDR1 SQVTM and CDR2 ANQGSEA. Unmatched junction bases numbered 9, after V lost 5 bases and J lost 9 bases. The CDR3 contains 13 residues. The CDR3 sequence: CSVQQGAKGPQHF. The DNA for the CDR3 is TGCAGCGTTCAGCAGGGGGCGAAGGGGCCCCAGCATTTT.

The sample holds a few counts of this clonotype. The genes are TRBV11-2 and TRBJ2-5; 9 nucleotides align to TRBD2. CDR3 size: 16 residues. CDR1 SGHAT and CDR2 FQNNGV come from the germline V gene. The V and J ends lost 5 bases and 3 bases, in that order; junction bases with no gene match: 10. CDR3 nucleotide sequence: TGTGCCAGCAGCCAACTCCTAGCGGGGAAGGAAGAGACCCAGTACTTC. It codes for CASSQLLAGKEETQYF.

This sequence joins TRBV18 and TRBJ2-7; 7 nucleotides agree with TRBD1. V gave up 2 bases and J gave up 2 bases; unmatched junction bases: 3. Germline assignment: CDR1 KGHSH and CDR2 LQKENI. This CDR3 comprises 14 residues. In nucleotides, the CDR3 is TGTGCCAGCTCACCAACCGGGACAGCCTACGAGCAGTACTTC. It yields the protein CASSPTGTAYEQYF.

The chain uses TRBV29-1 and TRBJ1-1, with 7 bases that match TRBD1. This CDR3 spans 13 amino acids. V dropped 6 bases and J dropped 1; count of bases not matched to a gene: 5. Germline assignment: CDR1 SQVTM and CDR2 ANQGSEA. The CDR3 region has the DNA TGCAGCGTCCCGGGACAGTCGAACACTGAAGCTTTCTTT. This encodes CSVPGQSNTEAFF.

This clonotype appeared many times. The rearrangement links TRBV7-2 to TRBJ1-1, with D perhaps matching TRBD1 (5 bases). Germline loops: CDR1 SGHTA, CDR2 FQGNSA. The CDR3 has 15 residues. Trimming shortened V by 0 bases and J by 0 bases, and 8 bases separated the two germline ends. The CDR3 reads CASSLAGGVNTEAFF. CDR3 bases: TGTGCCAGCAGCTTAGCGGGGGGGGTGAACACTGAAGCTTTCTTT. The variable domain in full, completed from reference TRBV7-2 and TRBJ1-1, reads GAGVSQSPSNKVTEKGKDVELRCDPISGHTALYWYRQSLGQGLEFLIYFQGNSAPDKSGLPSDRFSAERTGGSVSTLTIQRTQQEDSAVYLCASSLAGGVNTEAFFGQGTRLTVV.

This clonotype was found a few times. The chain's CDR3 is CASSSGGANTEAFF. In nucleotides, the CDR3 is TGTGCCAGCAGTTCAGGGGGCGCGAACACTGAAGCTTTCTTT. The rearrangement uses TRBV6-1 and TRBJ1-1, with 8 bases aligning to TRBD1. After removal of 5 bases from V and 1 base from J, the junction contained 3 bases not matched to a gene. CDR3 length equals 14 residues. Germline assignment: CDR1 MNHNS and CDR2 SASEGT.

This clonotype was recorded at least ten times. The rearrangement joins TRBV7-2 to TRBJ2-3; a possible D gene is TRBD1 (6 bases). The CDR3 runs to 15 residues. Trimming left V 1 base short and J 0 bases short, with 8 bases between. Germline V CDR1 and CDR2: SGHTA, FQGNSA. The CDR3 bases are TGTGCCAGCAGCTTAGGAAGGGGGAGCACAGATACGCAGTATTTT. Encoded protein: CASSLGRGSTDTQYF.

In its sample, this clonotype was seen a few times. The V call is TRBV29-1, the J call TRBJ1-1; D is unclear. This CDR3 spans 10 amino acids. V was shortened by 8 bases and J by 1 base, with 5 bases between the two germline ends. Germline V gene lookup returns CDR1 SQVTM and CDR2 ANQGSEA. The CDR3 nucleotides are TGCAGCTATTCGAACACTGAAGCTTTCTTT. It yields the protein CSYSNTEAFF.

In this sample, this clonotype turned up a few times. The V and J genes are TRBV28 and TRBJ2-3; the D call may be TRBD1 or TRBD2 (6 bases each). Deletions cut 4 bases from V and 3 bases from J, with 17 bases between. The CDR3 contains 16 residues. CDR1 MDHEN and CDR2 SYDVKM come from the germline V gene. For the CDR3, the DNA is TGTGCCAGCAGTTCTATCGGCGGGACAAGAACAGATACGCAGTATTTT. It encodes CASSSIGGTRTDTQYF.

This clonotype has at least ten counts. V and J are TRBV28 and TRBJ1-3; 7 bases align to TRBD1. Per germline, CDR1 MDHEN and CDR2 SYDVKM. The CDR3 contains 17 residues. V was clipped by 9 bases and J by 0 bases; unmatched bases: 14. The CDR3 is CASAGGPAFFSGNTIYF. The CDR3 nucleotides read TGTGCCAGTGCAGGGGGGCCTGCCTTTTTCTCTGGAAACACCATATATTTT.

Notes on this clonotype: A junction boundary mismatches the germline segment, possibly from a read error. V and J are TRBV7-9 and TRBJ1-2, with 8 bases matching TRBD1. Germline assignment: CDR1 SEHNR and CDR2 FQNEAQ (reference sequence). The CDR3 runs 14 residues. Here the CDR3 DNA reads TGTGCCAACAGCCTCGGACAGGGCCCGTATGGCTACACCTTC. It is translated as CANSLGQGPYGYTF.

V is TRBV29-1 and J is TRBJ1-3; D unclear. Per the germline V gene, CDR1 is SQVTM and CDR2 is ANQGSEA. The CDR3 consists of 16 residues. The V end lost 7 bases, the J end lost 1 base, and 20 bases lay between the germline ends. This CDR3 is CSASQVGERSGNTIYF. The CDR3 DNA follows: TGCAGCGCGTCCCAAGTTGGGGAGAGGTCTGGAAACACCATATATTTT.

This clonotype was counted ten times or more. The CDR3 bases are TGTGCCAGCAGCGGACAGGGGCCTTTTCTCTACGAGCAGTACTTC. It translates to CASSGQGPFLYEQYF. The chain has TRBV28 and TRBJ2-7; 9 bases are a match to TRBD1. The junction had 9 bases not matched to a gene; V was cut back by 6 bases and J by 3 bases. The CDR3 covers 15 residues. The germline V gene has CDR1 MDHEN and CDR2 SYDVKM.

This clonotype was counted ten times or more. V and J are TRBV7-2 and TRBJ2-7; no clear D gene. Germline V lookup: CDR1 SGHTA, CDR2 FQGNSA. Trimming took off 2 bases at V and 3 bases at J, with 5 bases between the two ends. The CDR3 is 12 amino acids. The CDR3 reads CASSLSYYEQYF. For the CDR3, the DNA is TGTGCCAGCAGCTTATCATACTACGAGCAGTACTTC.

The chain combines TRBV15 with TRBJ1-4; 9 bases align to TRBD1. CDR1 is LNHNV, CDR2 YYDKDF, per germline (reference sequence). This CDR3 region has 15 residues. Trimming at V came to 0 bases and at J to 7 bases, leaving 3 bases not matched to a gene. The CDR3 reads CATSRDGTGTEKLFF. CDR3 DNA sequence: TGTGCCACCAGCAGAGACGGGACAGGGACTGAAAAACTGTTTTTT.

This clonotype was seen repeatedly, ten times or more. The chain carries TRBV7-9 and TRBJ1-4; D gene ambiguous. This CDR3 comprises 15 residues. Germline V gene data show CDR1 as SEHNR and CDR2 as FQNEAQ (reference sequence). V was shortened by 6 bases and J by 0 bases, with 11 bases between the two germline ends. The CDR3 DNA follows: TGTGCCAGCAGGTCCGGTTCTGCAACTAATGAAAAACTGTTTTTT. Protein: CASRSGSATNEKLFF.

This clonotype was seen repeatedly, ten times or more. The chain couples TRBV7-9 to TRBJ2-1; TRBD1 matches 8 bases. The CDR3 length is 15 residues. Trimming removed 5 bases from V and 5 bases from J; junction bases left unmatched: 8. The germline gives CDR1 SEHNR, CDR2 FQNEAQ (reference sequence). CDR3 in DNA: TGTGCCAGCAGCATCAGGGGGCCGGAGGACAATGAGCAGTTCTTC. Its translation: CASSIRGPEDNEQFF.

In the case of this clonotype: Germline and junction disagree at one end, which may indicate a read error. The chain couples TRBV11-2 to TRBJ2-1; 9 bases match TRBD2. Germline assignment: CDR1 SGHAT and CDR2 FQNNGV. The CDR3 length is 15 residues. DNA for the CDR3: TGTGCCAGCAGCTTACCTAGCGGGACCTACGATGAGCAGTTCTTC. Translating gives CASSLPSGTYDEQFF.

This clonotype was counted ten times or more. The rearrangement uses TRBV5-1 and TRBJ2-7; D gene ambiguous. This CDR3 has 14 amino acids. The V gene lost 0 bases and the J gene lost 6 bases, with 13 bases spanning the gap. Per the germline V gene, CDR1 is SGHRS and CDR2 is YFSETQ. CDR3: CASSLVGGAGEQYF. The CDR3 nucleotides read TGCGCCAGCAGCTTGGTCGGTGGAGCAGGCGAGCAGTACTTC.

This clonotype appeared many times. The gene calls are TRBV29-1 and TRBJ1-1; 7 nucleotides line up with TRBD1. Germline trimming cut 6 bases from V and 2 bases from J; bases unmatched to any gene: 6. CDR3 length: 13 residues. The germline gives CDR1 SQVTM, CDR2 ANQGSEA. CDR3: CSVGRGLNTEAFF. The CDR3 DNA follows: TGCAGCGTGGGGAGGGGGCTTAACACTGAAGCTTTCTTT.

This clonotype was seen ten or more times. The chain joins TRBV7-2 to TRBJ2-3; perhaps TRBD1 as D (8 bases). The length of the CDR3 is 15 residues. Trimming shortened V by 0 bases and J by 4 bases, and 11 bases separated the two germline ends. Germline CDR1 and CDR2: SGHTA and FQGNSA. The CDR3 sequence: CASSLATGGADTQYF. CDR3 coding DNA: TGTGCCAGCAGCTTAGCCACAGGGGGGGCAGATACGCAGTATTTT.

The sample holds a few counts of this clonotype. J is TRBJ2-3 and V is TRBV27, with 7 bases lining up with TRBD2. The CDR3 is 16 amino acids. The junction had 7 bases not matched to a gene; V was cut back by 0 bases and J by 4 bases. From germline, CDR1 is MNHEY and CDR2 SMNVEV (reference sequence). This chain's CDR3 is CASSLSWDAGADTQYF. CDR3 DNA sequence: TGTGCCAGCAGTTTATCTTGGGACGCGGGGGCAGATACGCAGTATTTT.

This clonotype was observed a handful of times. The chain employs TRBV5-5 and TRBJ1-6; D is uncertain. The V end was cut by 0 bases, the J end by 0 bases, with 10 bases between. Germline V gene data show CDR1 as SGHKS and CDR2 as YYEKEE (reference sequence). The CDR3 totals 17 residues. The CDR3 DNA is TGTGCCAGCAGCTTGGATGCGAGAAGCTCCTATAATTCACCCCTCCACTTT. Its protein is CASSLDARSSYNSPLHF.

This clonotype was counted many times. V gene TRBV7-3 combines with J gene TRBJ2-2; D gene unclear. There are 12 residues in the CDR3. Germline assignment: CDR1 SGHTA and CDR2 FQGTGA. The ends were cut back, 0 bases at V and 7 bases at J, with 3 bases in the middle. Written as DNA, the CDR3 is TGTGCCAGCAGCTTAACCAACGGGGAGCTGTTTTTT. Its translation is CASSLTNGELFF.

This clonotype appeared many times. The chain is built from TRBV6-6 and TRBJ2-3, with TRBD2 identical over 11 bases. The V gene end was trimmed by 0 bases and the J gene end by 2 bases; junction bases not matched to a gene: 4. This CDR3 region has 17 residues. Germline CDR1 is MNHNY and CDR2 is SVGAGI (reference sequence). The CDR3 region has the DNA TGTGCCAGCAGTTACTCCCAACTAGCGGGGGTCACAGATACGCAGTATTTT. This encodes CASSYSQLAGVTDTQYF.